This T cell receptor beta chain was found in a study of radiotherapy plus CTLA-4 blockade in lung cancer. Study overall: Objective responses were observed in approximately 20% of patients, and disease control was achieved by over 30%.

Enrolled patients, whose metastatic non-small-cell lung cancer was chemo-refractory, received focal radiation plus CTLA-4 blockade with ipilimumab. Libraries were prepared by immunoSEQ multiplex PCR; TCRdb keeps only in-frame clonotypes and omits some of them. The repertoire has some 98,000 clones, around four fifths of them found once; the top ten carry under 4%. This CDR3 comprises 14 residues. The germline V gene encodes CDR1 MDHEN and CDR2 SYDVKM. The trim removed 6 bases at V and 1 base at J, leaving 5 bases unmatched. Note on this clone: Its cognate antigen is unknown.

General study results and limits: Increased serum interferon-beta after radiation also reportedly predicted response strongly. Radiotherapy with ipilimumab was followed by blood expansion of tumor-derived clones.

The specimen was peripheral blood, collected from a patient treated with radiotherapy plus ipilimumab. V gene TRBV28 combines with J gene TRBJ1-2; 7 positions match TRBD1. The receptor comes from a human donor with non-small cell lung cancer who had a partial response to radiotherapy plus ipilimumab. This CDR3 reads CASSSGTVNYGYTF. The CDR3 DNA is TGTGCCAGCAGCTCCGGGACAGTTAACTATGGCTACACCTTC.